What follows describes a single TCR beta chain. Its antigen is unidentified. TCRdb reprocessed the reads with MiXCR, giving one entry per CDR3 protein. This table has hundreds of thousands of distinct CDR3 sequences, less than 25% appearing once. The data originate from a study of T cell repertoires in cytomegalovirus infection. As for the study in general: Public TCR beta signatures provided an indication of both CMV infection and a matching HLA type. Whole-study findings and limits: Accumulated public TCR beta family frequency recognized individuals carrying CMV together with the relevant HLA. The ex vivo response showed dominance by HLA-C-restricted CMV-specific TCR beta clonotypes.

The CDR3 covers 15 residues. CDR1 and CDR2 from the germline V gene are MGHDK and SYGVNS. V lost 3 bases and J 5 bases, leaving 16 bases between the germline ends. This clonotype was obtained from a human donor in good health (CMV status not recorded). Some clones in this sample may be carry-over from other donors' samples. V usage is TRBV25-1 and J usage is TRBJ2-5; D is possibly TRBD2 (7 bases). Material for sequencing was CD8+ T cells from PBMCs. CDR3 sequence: CASSDLSGGRETQYF. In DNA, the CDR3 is TGTGCCAGCAGTGACCTTTCGGGGGGCCGCGAGACCCAGTACTTC.